Given below is one T cell receptor beta chain in context. Its antigen is currently unknown. This entry is derived from a study of PD-1 blockade in classical Hodgkin lymphoma. The V end lost 4 bases, the J end lost 5 bases, and 18 bases lay between the germline ends. Looked up from germline, CDR1 is SGHDT and CDR2 is YYEEEE. The CDR3 sequence is 15 residues long. Time point here: cycle 4 day 1 (C4D1), after 6 weeks of nivolumab. Each and every patient relapsed after autologous stem cell transplantation, and patients got differing brentuximab vedotin exposure. Magnetic negative selection purified CD4+ T cells from thawed PBMCs. Patients had relapsed/refractory classical Hodgkin lymphoma with complete response, partial response or progressive disease as best response. Notes on the study in general: CD4+ but not CD8+ TCR diversity rose significantly by C4D1.

The protocol was immunoSEQ multiplex PCR, while the TCRdb copy is restricted to in-frame clones and leaves out a portion. The data show some 15,000 clones, with about three quarters seen just once and roughly 1.8% held by the top ten. The V and J genes are TRBV5-6 and TRBJ2-5; D is possibly TRBD2 (5 bases). The sequencing here drew on CD4+ T cells from blood, taken before the fourth cycle of nivolumab. This sequence originates from a human donor with classical Hodgkin lymphoma. CDR3 DNA sequence: TGTGCCAGCAGCCCCATCGGGCGGAGGTGGGAGACCCAGTACTTC. This sequence encodes CASSPIGRRWETQYF.